The T cell receptor (beta chain) described here comes from a study of identical twins. This clonotype was detected only a few times. There are 16 residues in the CDR3. Germline V CDR1 and CDR2: DFQATT, SNEGSKA (reference sequence). The V segment lost 0 bases and the J segment 2 bases; nucleotides outside the gene matches: 7. TCRdb independently ran MiXCR on the 5' RACE reads; one entry per CDR3 protein. The profile shows 1,800,000 or so distinct CDR3 sequences, about 32% of them singletons. The TCR originated in a newborn girl in good health. The V and J genes are TRBV20-1 and TRBJ2-1, with 7 bases identical to TRBD2. Material for sequencing was cord blood. Here the CDR3 reads CSARESERETYNEQFF. The DNA for the CDR3 is TGCAGTGCTAGAGAGTCCGAGCGGGAAACCTACAATGAGCAGTTCTTC.